This TCR beta chain was found in a study of blood T cell repertoires in COVID-19. Study-level information: The United States, Italy and Spain supplied acute and convalescent COVID-19 samples. T cells, B-cell-depleted T cells, or PBMCs provided the cDNA or gDNA that served as material.

The CDR3 is made up of 13 amino acids. Germline loops: CDR1 MDHEN, CDR2 SYDVKM. The junction had 6 bases not matched to a gene; V was cut back by 4 bases and J by 9 bases. In the authors' methods: Estimation of nucleated cell counts was performed using reference gene primer amplification. Repertoires were generated with immunoSEQ multiplex PCR, while TCRdb's copy carries only in-frame clones and drops some. V, J and clone size derive from that table, while D and trimming were established from the DNA sequence. The sample has 60,000 to 75,000 clones, less than 80% seen once; the top ten hold more than 20%.

Sequenced: peripheral blood. The receptor was isolated from a man aged 55 to 70 with active or convalescent COVID-19. The chain links TRBV28 to TRBJ2-4; 7 bases line up with TRBD1. The CDR3: CASSWDSQGIQYF. Here the CDR3 DNA reads TGTGCCAGCAGTTGGGACAGTCAAGGCATTCAGTACTTC.